Presented here are 6 T cell receptor beta chains from one specimen sequenced in a study of cytomegalovirus exposure and HLA in healthy donors. 13 Jbeta primers and 60 Vbeta primers were used for the PCR. Clones were sequenced by immunoSEQ multiplex PCR, and TCRdb holds only the in-frame ones, with some missing. The sample includes approximately 59,000 clones, approximately 82% of them seen just once. The source material was PBMCs. These receptors were collected from a girl aged 10 to 17 in good health and CMV-seropositive.

The V and J genes are TRBV7-9 and TRBJ1-4; D is undetermined. The CDR3 loop spans 16 amino acids. From germline, CDR1 is SEHNR and CDR2 FQNEAQ (reference sequence). V was cut by 5 bases and J by 8 bases, with 21 bases left in between. In nucleotides, the CDR3 is TGTGCCAGCAGCCTCGTCAACCTGGTGTCCCAGGAAAAACTGTTTTTT. Residues: CASSLVNLVSQEKLFF. The variable domain in full, with the rest retrieved from reference TRBV7-9 and TRBJ1-4, is DTGVSQNPRHKITKRGQNVTFRCDPISEHNRLYWYRQTLGQGPEFLTYFQNEAQLEKSRLLSDRFSAERPKGSFSTLEIQRTEQGDSAMYLCASSLVNLVSQEKLFFGSGTQLSVL.

The chain couples TRBV28 to TRBJ2-1; TRBD1 is a possible D gene (5 bases). The germline gives CDR1 MDHEN, CDR2 SYDVKM. Deletions cut 5 bases from V and 4 bases from J, with 9 bases between. The CDR3 totals 13 residues. The CDR3 DNA follows: TGTGCCAGCAGTCAGGACATGTACAATGAGCAGTTCTTC. Translating it yields CASSQDMYNEQFF.

V and J are TRBV4-1 and TRBJ2-5, with 10 bases lining up with TRBD1. Germline CDR1 and CDR2: MGHRA and YSYEKL. The CDR3 consists of 14 residues. Unmatched junction bases numbered 2, after V lost 1 base and J lost 6 bases. CDR3 nucleotides: TGCGCCAGCAGCCAAGTGGGACAGGGGAAGACCCAGTACTTC. Translated: CASSQVGQGKTQYF.

This clone was seen a single time. The J gene is TRBJ1-4, the V gene TRBV7-6, with D hard to call. V lost 5 bases, J lost 5 bases, and 9 bases lay in between. The CDR3 is 13 residues long. Germline V CDR1 and CDR2: SGHVS, FNYEAQ. The CDR3 protein is CASSIQTNEKLFF. In DNA, the CDR3 is TGTGCCAGCAGCATCCAGACAAATGAAAAACTGTTTTTT.

This clone occurred a few times. The chain joins TRBV5-4 to TRBJ2-7; 11 nucleotides line up with TRBD2. The V and J ends lost 1 base and 0 bases, in that order; junction bases with no gene match: 12. This CDR3 is built from 19 residues. The germline V gene encodes CDR1 SGHNT and CDR2 YYREEE (reference sequence). The CDR3 DNA reads TGTGCCAGCAGCTTGAGAAATACTAGCGGGGGCGGCCACTCCTACGAGCAGTACTTC. Amino acids: CASSLRNTSGGGHSYEQYF.

Here the CDR3 reads CASGLDRAGQYF. CDR3 DNA sequence: TGTGCCAGCGGACTGGACAGGGCAGGCCAGTACTTC. The V gene is TRBV28, the J gene TRBJ2-5; 8 positions match TRBD1. The CDR3 sequence is 12 residues long. Germline lookup yields CDR1 MDHEN and CDR2 SYDVKM. V shed 8 bases and J 10 bases; nucleotides not matched to a gene: 9. The complete variable domain, with remaining parts taken from reference TRBV28 and TRBJ2-5, reads DVKVTQSSRYLVKRTGEKVFLECVQDMDHENMFWYRQDPGLGLRLIYFSYDVKMKEKGDIPEGYSVSREKKERFSLILESASTNQTSMYLCASGLDRAGQYFGPGTRLLVL.